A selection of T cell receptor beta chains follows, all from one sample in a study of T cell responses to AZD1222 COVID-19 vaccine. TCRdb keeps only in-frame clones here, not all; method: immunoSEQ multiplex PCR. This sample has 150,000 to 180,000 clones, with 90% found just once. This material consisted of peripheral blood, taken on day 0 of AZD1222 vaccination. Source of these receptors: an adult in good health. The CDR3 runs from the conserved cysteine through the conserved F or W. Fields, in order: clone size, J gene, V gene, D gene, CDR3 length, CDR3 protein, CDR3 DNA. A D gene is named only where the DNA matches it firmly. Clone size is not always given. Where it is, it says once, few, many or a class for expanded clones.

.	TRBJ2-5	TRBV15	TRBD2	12	CATSGGLATQYF	TGTGCCACCAGCGGGGGACTAGCGACCCAGTACTTC
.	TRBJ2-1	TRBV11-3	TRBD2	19	CASSPPRGLAGGVDNEQFF	TGTGCCAGCAGCCCACCCCGGGGGTTGGCGGGAGGTGTCGACAATGAGCAGTTCTTC
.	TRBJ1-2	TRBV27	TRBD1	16	CASSPWDSNLGDGYTF	TGTGCCAGCAGTCCCTGGGACAGTAACTTAGGCGATGGCTACACCTTC
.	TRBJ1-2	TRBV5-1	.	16	CASSFLGFTPGEGYTF	TGCGCCAGCAGCTTTTTGGGGTTTACCCCAGGGGAGGGCTACACCTTC
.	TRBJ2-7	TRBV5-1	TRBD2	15	CASSLVTSGSWEQYF	TGCGCCAGCAGCTTGGTCACTAGCGGGAGTTGGGAGCAGTACTTC
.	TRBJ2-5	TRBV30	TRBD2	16	CAWSTGGRGLQETQYF	TGTGCCTGGAGTACCGGGGGGAGGGGTCTTCAAGAGACCCAGTACTTC
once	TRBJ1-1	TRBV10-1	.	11	CASSRNTEAFF	TGCGCCAGCAGTAGGAACACTGAAGCTTTCTTT
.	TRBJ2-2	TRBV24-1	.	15	CATSVLGANTGELFF	TGTGCCACCAGTGTTCTGGGGGCCAACACCGGGGAGCTGTTTTTT
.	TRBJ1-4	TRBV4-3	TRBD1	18	CASSQGSPGQGFNEKLFF	TGCGCCAGCAGCCAAGGCTCCCCGGGACAGGGATTTAATGAAAAACTGTTTTTT
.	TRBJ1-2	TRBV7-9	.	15	CASSLSSSGGNGYTF	TGTGCCAGCAGCTTAAGTTCCTCCGGTGGTAATGGCTACACCTTC
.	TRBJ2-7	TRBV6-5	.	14	CASTEGGTYYEQYF	TGTGCCAGCACCGAAGGGGGGACTTACTACGAGCAGTACTTC
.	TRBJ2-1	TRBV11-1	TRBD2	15	CASSGGLAGFNEQFF	TGTGCCAGCAGTGGGGGACTAGCGGGATTCAATGAGCAGTTCTTC
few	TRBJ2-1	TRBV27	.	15	CASSLLRYSYNEQFF	TGTGCCAGCAGTTTATTACGGTACTCCTACAATGAGCAGTTCTTC
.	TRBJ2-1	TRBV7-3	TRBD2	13	CASSLLPGGEQFF	TGTGCCAGCAGCTTACTCCCCGGGGGGGAGCAGTTCTTC
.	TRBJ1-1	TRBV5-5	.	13	CASSLGVGTEAFF	TGTGCCAGCAGCTTGGGGGTGGGCACTGAAGCTTTCTTT
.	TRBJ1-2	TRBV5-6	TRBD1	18	CASSLLAAGTGFVYGYTF	TGTGCCAGCAGCTTGTTAGCCGCGGGGACAGGATTCGTCTATGGCTACACCTTC
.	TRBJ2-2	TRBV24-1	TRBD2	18	CATHIQTGGVTNTGELFF	TGTGCCACCCATATCCAAACGGGAGGGGTTACGAACACCGGGGAGCTGTTTTTT
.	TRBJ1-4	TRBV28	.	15	CASSLAGSANEKLFF	TGTGCCAGCAGCCTCGCGGGGAGTGCTAATGAAAAACTGTTTTTT
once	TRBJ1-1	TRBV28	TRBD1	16	CASRPLGTGGRRGAFF	TGTGCCAGCAGACCCCTGGGGACAGGGGGCAGGAGGGGTGCTTTCTTT
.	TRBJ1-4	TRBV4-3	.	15	CASSQDFQYNEKLFF	TGCGCCAGCAGCCAAGATTTTCAGTACAATGAAAAACTGTTTTTT
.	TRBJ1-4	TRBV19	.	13	CASSIGTAEKLFF	TGTGCCAGTAGTATAGGAACGGCTGAAAAACTGTTTTTT
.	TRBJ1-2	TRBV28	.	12	CASSLGELRYTF	TGTGCCAGCAGTTTGGGAGAGTTGCGCTACACCTTC
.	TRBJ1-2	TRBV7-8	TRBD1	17	CASSPPYPQGGNYGYTF	TGTGCCAGCAGCCCTCCTTATCCACAGGGGGGAAACTATGGCTACACCTTC
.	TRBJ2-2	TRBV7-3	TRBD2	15	CASGPGLAGAGELFF	TGTGCCAGCGGGCCGGGACTAGCGGGGGCCGGGGAGCTGTTTTTT
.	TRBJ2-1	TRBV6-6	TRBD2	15	CASSYGTSGDNEQFF	TGTGCCAGCAGTTACGGGACTAGCGGCGACAATGAGCAGTTCTTC
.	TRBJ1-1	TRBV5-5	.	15	CASSLLGSLSTEAFF	TGTGCCAGCAGCTTGTTGGGGTCCCTGAGCACTGAAGCTTTCTTT
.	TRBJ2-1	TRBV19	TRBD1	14	CASSFEQGYNEQFF	TGTGCCAGTAGTTTCGAACAGGGGTACAATGAGCAGTTCTTC
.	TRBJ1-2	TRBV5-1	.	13	CASSSAGFYGYTF	TGCGCCAGCAGCTCGGCGGGGTTTTATGGCTACACCTTC
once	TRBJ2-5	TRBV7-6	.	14	CASSLGSGVETQYF	TGTGCCAGCAGCTTAGGTTCAGGGGTTGAGACCCAGTACTTC
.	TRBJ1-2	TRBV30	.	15	CAWSVLGNRAGGYTF	TGTGCCTGGAGTGTACTTGGGAACAGGGCAGGAGGCTACACCTTC
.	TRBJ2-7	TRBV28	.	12	CASNELPYEQYF	TGTGCCAGCAATGAACTCCCCTACGAGCAGTACTTC
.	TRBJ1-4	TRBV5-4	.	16	CASSGAGGGTNEKLFF	TGTGCCAGCAGCGGGGCCGGTGGCGGAACTAATGAAAAACTGTTTTTT
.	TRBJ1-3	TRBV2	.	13	CASAGDGGNTIYF	TGTGCCAGCGCAGGGGACGGTGGAAACACCATATATTTT
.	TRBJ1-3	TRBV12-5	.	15	CASGLVTGQWYTIYF	TGTGCTAGTGGTTTGGTAACAGGACAGTGGTACACCATATATTTT
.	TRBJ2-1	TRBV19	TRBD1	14	CASMRDRGYNEQFF	TGTGCCAGTATGAGGGACAGGGGCTACAATGAGCAGTTCTTC
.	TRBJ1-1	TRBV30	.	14	CAWSGVRGNTEAFF	TGTGCCTGGAGCGGCGTCAGGGGGAACACTGAAGCTTTCTTT
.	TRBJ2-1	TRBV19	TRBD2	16	CASSVKGLAGGDEQFF	TGTGCCAGTAGTGTAAAGGGTCTAGCGGGAGGGGATGAGCAGTTCTTC
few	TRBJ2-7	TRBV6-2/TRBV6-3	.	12	CASSYVLYEQYF	TGTGCCAGCAGTTACGTGCTTTACGAGCAGTACTTC
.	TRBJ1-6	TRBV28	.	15	CASRPSHSGDSPLHF	TGTGCCAGCAGGCCCTCCCACTCTGGGGACTCACCCCTCCACTTT
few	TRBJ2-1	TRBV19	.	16	CASTLVFGVGVDEQFF	TGTGCCAGTACGCTAGTCTTTGGGGTGGGAGTCGATGAGCAGTTCTTC
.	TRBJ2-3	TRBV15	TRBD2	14	CATSRGTSGDTQYF	TGTGCCACCAGCCGGGGGACTAGCGGAGATACGCAGTATTTT
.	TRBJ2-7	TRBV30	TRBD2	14	CAWSVPRLAREQYF	TGTGCCTGGAGTGTACCGAGACTAGCGCGCGAGCAGTACTTC
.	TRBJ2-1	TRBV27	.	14	CASSRDEAYNEQFF	TGTGCCAGCAGTCGGGACGAGGCCTACAATGAGCAGTTCTTC
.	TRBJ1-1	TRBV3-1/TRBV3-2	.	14	CASSQLEGNTEAFF	TGTGCCAGCAGCCAGCTAGAAGGGAACACTGAAGCTTTCTTT
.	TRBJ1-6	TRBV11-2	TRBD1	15	CASSLVPGGNSPLHF	TGTGCCAGCAGCTTAGTGCCAGGGGGCAATTCACCCCTCCACTTT
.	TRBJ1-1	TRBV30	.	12	CAWKEGYTEAFF	TGTGCCTGGAAAGAGGGGTACACTGAAGCTTTCTTT
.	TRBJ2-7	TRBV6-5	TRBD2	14	CASSSLAGTYEQYF	TGTGCCAGCAGTTCACTAGCGGGGACCTACGAGCAGTACTTC
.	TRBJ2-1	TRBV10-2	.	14	CASSVVPAYNEQFF	TGCGCCAGCAGTGTAGTTCCCGCCTACAATGAGCAGTTCTTC
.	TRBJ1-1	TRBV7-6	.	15	CASRISALGITEAFF	TGTGCCAGCAGAATTAGCGCTTTGGGTATCACTGAAGCTTTCTTT
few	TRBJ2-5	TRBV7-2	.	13	CASSLQAIGAQYF	TGTGCCAGCAGCTTACAGGCCATCGGGGCCCAGTACTTC